This T cell receptor (beta chain) was found in a study of regulatory T cells in long-lasting Graves disease. Time point noted: newly diagnosed GD, antithyroid drugs for less than 3 months. With RNA extracted from PBMCs as input, the TCR library was made. Study findings and constraints: Segments TRBV28, TRBJ1-2 and TRBJ2-5 showed preferential usage in persistent disease.

The TCR beta library used iRepertoire HTBI primers with Arm-PCR amplification of CDR3. Via MiXCR, TCRdb re-called the multiplex PCR reads, giving one row per CDR3 protein. This sample has around 500,000 distinct CDR3 sequences, with around 12% found just once. This clonotype was counted ten times or more. Its antigen is unknown. The CDR3 loop spans 15 amino acids. The ends lost 6 bases at V and 5 bases at J; junction bases unmatched: 8. The same sample was also used in a study of T cells in Graves' hyperthyroidism and ophthalmopathy. From that second work: Patients were excluded for uncontrolled infection, other autoimmune disease, pregnancy or lactation. The study used the HTBI primer set for a first-round RT-PCR of the TCR CDR3. Stable hyperthyroidism was told apart from ophthalmopathy by a model built on 13 V-J features.

Sample: peripheral blood mononuclear cells (PBMCs), taken at new diagnosis, from a patient treated with antithyroid drugs. This rearrangement joins TRBV12-3 or TRBV12-4 to TRBJ2-5; 11 bases are a match to TRBD1. The origin of this receptor is a woman in her 30s with Graves disease. The CDR3 DNA sequence: TGTGCCAGCAGACAGGGACAGGGGGTGGGGGAGACCCAGTACTTC. Its translation is CASRQGQGVGETQYF.